These 6 T cell receptor beta chains were all obtained from the same sample, sequenced in a study of blood T cell repertoires in COVID-19. The table came from immunoSEQ multiplex PCR; TCRdb's copy has only in-frame clones and leaves some out. This table holds 250,000 to 400,000 clones, around 86% found once. Sequencing input: peripheral blood. The receptors shown here come from a man aged 50 to 59 with active or convalescent COVID-19.

The rearrangement links TRBV4-2 to TRBJ1-2, with a possible D match to TRBD1 (5 bases). Trimming took off 0 bases at V and 0 bases at J, with 14 bases between the two ends. Germline CDR1 and CDR2: LGHNA and YNFKEQ. CDR3 size: 17 residues. CDR3 nucleotide sequence: TGTGCCAGCAGCCAAGAGGCCAGGGTTCTGTCTAACTATGGCTACACCTTC. Translating gives CASSQEARVLSNYGYTF.

As DNA, the CDR3 is TGTGCCAGCAGTTTATGGACTAGCGGAGGGGAGCTGTTTTTT. The encoded protein is CASSLWTSGGELFF. The rearrangement links TRBV27 to TRBJ2-2, with 10 nucleotides matching TRBD2. The CDR3 runs to 14 residues. Germline assignment: CDR1 MNHEY and CDR2 SMNVEV (reference sequence). V gave up 1 base and J gave up 8 bases; unmatched junction bases: 1.

This clone was seen a single time. The chain has TRBV11-2 and TRBJ2-5; 8 nucleotides agree with TRBD1. Germline CDR1 SGHAT, CDR2 FQNNGV. V lost 1 base and J lost 5; bases outside the gene matches: 3. The CDR3 contains 14 residues. The CDR3 protein is CASSLGTGGETQYF. The DNA of the CDR3 is TGTGCCAGCAGCTTAGGTACAGGGGGGGAGACCCAGTACTTC.

The CDR3 DNA reads as TGTGCCAGCAGCGTCTCTAGCGGGAGCTCCTACAATGAGCAGTTCTTC. Protein product: CASSVSSGSSYNEQFF. The rearrangement links TRBV7-3 to TRBJ2-1; 10 bases map to TRBD2. The germline gives CDR1 SGHTA, CDR2 FQGTGA. There are 16 residues in the CDR3. Losses at the gene ends were 5 bases for V and 0 bases for J; bases not matched to a gene: 4.

CDR3 region: CASSQGGSTEAFF. The CDR3 DNA sequence: TGTGCCAGCAGCCAAGGGGGCTCAACTGAAGCTTTCTTT. The gene calls are TRBV2 and TRBJ1-1, with 7 bases fitting TRBD1. Germline V lookup: CDR1 SNHLY, CDR2 FYNNEI. V dropped 6 bases and J dropped 5; count of bases not matched to a gene: 6. This CDR3 region has 13 residues. Full variable domain (outside the CDR3, taken from reference TRBV2 and TRBJ1-1): EPEVTQTPSHQVTQMGQEVILRCVPISNHLYFYWYRQILGQKVEFLVSFYNNEISEKSEIFDDQFSVERPDGSNFTLKIRSTKLEDSAMYFCASSQGGSTEAFFGQGTRLTVV.

This clone was detected only a few times. V is TRBV5-5 and J is TRBJ1-1; D unresolved. The germline CDR1 and CDR2 sequences are SGHKS and YYEKEE (reference sequence). V lost 0 bases, J lost 1 base, and 7 bases lay in between. CDR3 length equals 14 residues. The CDR3, as DNA: TGTGCCAGCAGCTTGGAAGGAGAGAACACTGAAGCTTTCTTT. This encodes CASSLEGENTEAFF.